This TCR beta chain comes out of a study of T-cell reconstitution after alpha-beta-depleted transplantation in children. Construction of the TCRbeta library involved unique molecular identifiers. MiXCR, applied by TCRdb to the PCR reads, yields one record per CDR3 protein. The sample includes about 420,000 distinct CDR3 sequences, roughly 15% seen only once; the top ten take just under 30%. V was pared by 1 base and J by 4 bases, with 14 bases between. There are 15 residues in the CDR3. The germline gives CDR1 SGHAT, CDR2 FQNNGV. The sample here was PBMCs, mostly from graft donor cells, taken 360 days after TCRalphabeta/CD19-depleted stem cell transplant. The chain employs TRBV11-2 and TRBJ2-7, with unresolved D. The receptor was isolated from a boy younger than two who had a stem cell transplant for Wiskott-Aldrich syndrome, so the T cells may come from the graft donor. The CDR3: CASSLGPRLPYEQYF. In DNA form, the CDR3 reads TGTGCCAGCAGCTTAGGGCCCCGGCTCCCTTACGAGCAGTACTTC.